This TCR beta chain originates from a study of regulatory T cells in long-lasting Graves disease. Notes on the study in general: Graves' patients with persistent disease showed TCR diversity lower than patients newly diagnosed. Favoring TRBV28, TRBJ1-2 and TRBJ2-5 was a feature seen in persistent disease.

V was pared by 6 bases and J by 9 bases, with 12 bases between. The CDR3 covers 13 residues. Germline loops: CDR1 SGHVT, CDR2 SQSDAQ. Comment on this clonotype: The target antigen is unknown. A read error is the likely source, as a far larger clone sits one nucleotide away. The CDR3 ends on some other residue instead of the conserved phenylalanine or tryptophan, so this is likely a read error.

Time point meaning: persistent/refractory GD, antithyroid drugs over 5 years with positive TRAb. Following extraction of RNA from PBMCs, that RNA was used to make the TCR library. Graves' disease was diagnosed by American Thyroid Association guidelines. iRepertoire HTBI primers and Arm-PCR of CDR3 regions built TCR beta libraries. TCRdb independently ran MiXCR on the multiplex PCR reads; one entry per CDR3 protein. This sample has about 310,000 distinct CDR3 sequences; around 23% occur once, and the top ten carry roughly 56%. The chain carries TRBV7-4 and TRBJ1-6; D possibly corresponds to TRBD1 (6 bases). The source of this sequence is a female donor with Graves disease. The material was peripheral blood mononuclear cells (PBMCs), obtained when the disease was refractory, from a patient treated with antithyroid drugs. CDR3: CASSFGRGSPLHL. The DNA for the CDR3 is TGTGCCAGCAGTTTCGGCAGGGGTTCACCCCTCCACCTT.